The 18 T cell receptor beta chains in this list originate from one sample, sequenced in a study of response to subunit inactivated influenza vaccine. TCRdb re-called the RT-PCR reads with MiXCR, one entry per CDR3 protein. Here the sample spans about 700,000 distinct CDR3 sequences, less than 20% being singletons. Here the sequenced sample was PBMCs from blood, taken approximately 13 days after vaccination. These receptors originate from a man aged 50-59 years who received an inactivated influenza vaccine.

The chain combines TRBV29-1 with TRBJ1-1, with D possibly matching TRBD1 (6 bases). From germline, CDR1 is SQVTM and CDR2 ANQGSEA. V was cut by 4 bases and J by 3 bases, with 15 bases left in between. This CDR3 has 14 amino acids. In DNA form, the CDR3 reads TGCAGCGTTGTACCGGGGGCATTTGACACTGAAGCTTTCTTT. Translated, it gives CSVVPGAFDTEAFF.

This clonotype was detected many times. This sequence joins TRBV20-1 and TRBJ2-3; unclear D gene. The length of the CDR3 is 14 residues. V dropped 3 bases and J dropped 4 bases, with 14 bases sitting between them. Germline V gene data show CDR1 as DFQATT and CDR2 as SNEGSKA (reference sequence). DNA of the CDR3: TGCAGTGCTAGGAACGCCCCTGGGGCAGATACGCAGTATTTT. It translates to CSARNAPGADTQYF.

This clonotype was detected only a few times. The CDR3: CSALAGAASDTQYF. CDR3 in DNA: TGCAGTGCTTTAGCGGGAGCGGCATCAGATACGCAGTATTTT. The chain combines TRBV20-1 with TRBJ2-3; 9 nucleotides line up with TRBD2. V lost 5 bases to trimming and J lost 4 bases; unmatched junction nucleotides: 7. This CDR3 comprises 14 residues. Germline lookup yields CDR1 DFQATT and CDR2 SNEGSKA (reference sequence).

This clonotype was observed many times. The chain couples TRBV4-3 to TRBJ1-1; TRBD1 matches 8 bases. V shed 3 bases and J 4 bases; nucleotides not matched to a gene: 7. The CDR3 is 15 residues long. CDR1 and CDR2 from the germline V gene are LGHNA and YSLEER. The CDR3 reads CASSHPGTGSTEAFF. CDR3 nucleotides: TGCGCCAGCAGCCACCCCGGGACAGGCTCCACTGAAGCTTTCTTT.

V is TRBV4-3 and J is TRBJ1-1; D not resolved. This CDR3 is built from 14 residues. V was shortened by 4 bases and J by 2 bases, with 11 bases between the two germline ends. Per the germline V gene, CDR1 is LGHNA and CDR2 is YSLEER. CDR3: CASSPEYLNTEAFF. The CDR3 bases are TGCGCCAGCAGCCCGGAGTACTTAAACACTGAAGCTTTCTTT.

This clonotype turned up a few times. The chain joins TRBV9 to TRBJ1-2, with D possibly matching TRBD1 (6 bases). V was shortened by 4 bases and J by 3 bases, with 22 bases between the two germline ends. CDR3 size: 17 residues. Germline values: CDR1 SGDLS, CDR2 YYNGEE. The CDR3 DNA follows: TGTGCCAGCAGCCCTAGTTGGACTTCGGCAGGGGACTATGGCTACACCTTC. Translated: CASSPSWTSAGDYGYTF.

The J gene is TRBJ2-5, the V gene TRBV29-1, with D perhaps TRBD2 (6 bases). The germline V and J ends were trimmed by 4 bases and 5 bases, with 20 bases remaining between them. Germline-derived CDR1 and CDR2 are SQVTM and ANQGSEA. The CDR3 contains 15 residues. The CDR3 DNA reads as TGCAGCGTTGGTTCTGAAGGAGGGTGGGGGGAGACCCAGTACTTC. It is translated as CSVGSEGGWGETQYF.

This clonotype was observed a few times. The rearrangement uses TRBV4-3 and TRBJ2-2; 11 bases align to TRBD2. Germline V lookup: CDR1 LGHNA, CDR2 YSLEER. V shed 3 bases and J 4 bases; nucleotides not matched to a gene: 4. The length of the CDR3 is 16 residues. The CDR3: CASSQTSGTTTGELFF. CDR3 sequence (DNA): TGCGCCAGCAGCCAGACTAGCGGGACGACCACCGGGGAGCTGTTTTTT.

The CDR3 spells CASSQQGAAYSNQPQHF. The CDR3 nucleotides read TGTGCCAGCAGCCAACAAGGGGCGGCTTATAGCAATCAGCCCCAGCATTTT. The gene calls are TRBV4-2 and TRBJ1-5; maybe TRBD1 (5 bases). Germline CDR1 and CDR2: LGHNA and YNFKEQ. CDR3 size: 17 residues. Deletions cut 2 bases from V and 0 bases from J, with 14 bases between.

This clonotype was seen only a few times. The rearrangement joins TRBV20-1 to TRBJ2-1, with 9 bases fitting TRBD2. Germline loops: CDR1 DFQATT, CDR2 SNEGSKA (reference sequence). The CDR3 loop spans 13 amino acids. The ends lost 8 bases at V and 5 bases at J; junction bases unmatched: 7. CDR3 DNA sequence: TGCAGTATCAGGACTAGCGACCACAATGAGCAGTTCTTC. Protein: CSIRTSDHNEQFF.

V usage is TRBV20-1 and J usage is TRBJ2-3; 9 bases align to TRBD2. The CDR3 runs 16 residues. The V and J ends lost 0 bases and 1 base, in that order; junction bases with no gene match: 5. Germline CDR1 is DFQATT and CDR2 is SNEGSKA (reference sequence). CDR3 residues: CSARESSGGRTDTQYF. The CDR3, as DNA: TGCAGTGCTAGAGAAAGTAGCGGGGGCCGCACAGATACGCAGTATTTT.

This clonotype showed up just a few times. The rearrangement links TRBV10-3 to TRBJ2-1; perhaps TRBD2 as D (6 bases). The ends were cut back, 8 bases at V and 6 bases at J, with 11 bases in the middle. The CDR3 has 12 amino acids. CDR1 ENHRY and CDR2 SYGVKD come from the germline V gene. CDR3: CAIARLVNEQFF. CDR3 DNA sequence: TGTGCCATCGCGAGACTAGTCAATGAGCAGTTCTTC.

The chain is built from TRBV18 and TRBJ1-2; D is unclear. The CDR3 consists of 14 residues. Per germline, CDR1 KGHSH and CDR2 LQKENI. The ends were cut back, 3 bases at V and 4 bases at J, with 12 bases in the middle. CDR3: CASSPSKGSYGYTF. CDR3 nucleotide sequence: TGTGCCAGCTCACCTTCGAAGGGATCCTATGGCTACACCTTC.

The chain uses TRBV4-3 and TRBJ2-7; D could derive from TRBD1 or TRBD2 (5 bases each). The germline gives CDR1 LGHNA, CDR2 YSLEER. V lost 1 base and J lost 1, with 14 bases in between. This CDR3 has 16 amino acids. CDR3: CASSQVKGRTSYEQYF. CDR3 in DNA: TGCGCCAGCAGCCAAGTTAAGGGGAGAACTTCCTACGAGCAGTACTTC.

This clonotype was counted only a few times. V is TRBV2 and J is TRBJ2-5; the D is unclear. V was cut by 3 bases and J by 5 bases, with 4 bases left in between. The CDR3 is 11 amino acids. Germline CDR1 SNHLY, CDR2 FYNNEI. In DNA form, the CDR3 reads TGTGCCAGCAGTGATTTTGAGACCCAGTACTTC. It yields the protein CASSDFETQYF.

This clonotype was counted a few times. The gene calls are TRBV7-2 and TRBJ1-1; 8 nucleotides align to TRBD1. Germline-derived CDR1 and CDR2 are SGHTA and FQGNSA. The CDR3 runs to 15 residues. V was pared by 5 bases and J by 5 bases, with 10 bases of the junction left unmatched. CDR3 sequence (DNA): TGTGCCAGCAGCGAAAAGCAGGGGGCGCGAACTGAAGCTTTCTTT. Residues: CASSEKQGARTEAFF.

This clonotype has at least ten counts. The chain recombines TRBV3-1 with TRBJ2-7; the match to TRBD2 covers 14 bases. After removal of 4 bases from V and 2 bases from J, the junction contained 1 base not matched to a gene. CDR1 and CDR2 from the germline V gene are LGHDT and YNNKEL (reference sequence). This CDR3 comprises 15 residues. As DNA, the CDR3 is TGTGCCAGCAGCCGGACTAGCGGGAGGACCTACGAGCAGTACTTC. Amino acids: CASSRTSGRTYEQYF.

This clonotype was seen a few times. This chain links TRBV5-1 with TRBJ2-1; maybe TRBD2 (5 bases). Looked up from germline, CDR1 is SGHRS and CDR2 is YFSETQ. The V and J ends lost 3 bases and 4 bases respectively, with 11 bases between them. The CDR3 length is 14 residues. The CDR3 sequence is CASSSPPGYNEQFF. The CDR3, as DNA: TGCGCCAGCAGCTCCCCACCGGGGTACAATGAGCAGTTCTTC.